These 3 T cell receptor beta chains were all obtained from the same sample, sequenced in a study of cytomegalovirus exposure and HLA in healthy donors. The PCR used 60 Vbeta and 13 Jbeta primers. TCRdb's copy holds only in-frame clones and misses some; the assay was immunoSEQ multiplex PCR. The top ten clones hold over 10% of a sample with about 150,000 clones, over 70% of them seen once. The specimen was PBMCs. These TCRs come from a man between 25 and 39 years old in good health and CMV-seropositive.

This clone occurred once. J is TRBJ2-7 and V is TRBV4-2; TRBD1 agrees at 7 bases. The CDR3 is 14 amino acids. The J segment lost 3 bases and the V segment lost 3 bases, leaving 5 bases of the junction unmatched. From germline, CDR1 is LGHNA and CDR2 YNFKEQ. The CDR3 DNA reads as TGTGCCAGCAGCCAGCGCACAGGGGTCTACGAGCAGTACTTC. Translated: CASSQRTGVYEQYF.

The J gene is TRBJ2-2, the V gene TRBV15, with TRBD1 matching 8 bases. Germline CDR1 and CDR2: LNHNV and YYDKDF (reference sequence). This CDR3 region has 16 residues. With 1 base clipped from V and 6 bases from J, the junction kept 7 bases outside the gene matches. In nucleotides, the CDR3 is TGTGCCACCAGCAGAGGGGCCAGGGGGCTGTCCGGGGAGCTGTTTTTT. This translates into CATSRGARGLSGELFF.

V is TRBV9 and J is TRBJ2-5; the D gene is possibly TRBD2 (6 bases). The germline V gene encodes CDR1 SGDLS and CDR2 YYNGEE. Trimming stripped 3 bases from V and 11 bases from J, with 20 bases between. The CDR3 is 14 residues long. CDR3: CASSANPRDSEQYF. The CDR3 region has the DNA TGTGCCAGCAGCGCAAACCCCCGGGACTCTGAGCAGTACTTC.